The 31 T cell receptor delta chains reported below all come from one sample, sequenced in a study of gamma-delta T cells after stem cell transplantation. TCRdb re-analyzed the RT-PCR reads via CATT. The sample carries some 1,300 delta-chain clones, 2.5% to 3.5% recorded once. The sequencing sample was made of gamma-delta T cells. These receptors were taken from a human donor. It is not recorded whose cells these are; they may come from a transplant donor.

Notes on this clone: TCRdb attributes to this sequence the protein of a much larger clone, which differs from the DNA translation at residue 3; a read error is likely, and the protein displayed is translated from the DNA. CDR3 sequence (DNA): TGTGCCCGTGACCGACTGGGGGATATCTCCGATAAACTCATCTTT. This encodes CARDRLGDISDKLIF. This chain connects TRDV2 to TRDJ1, with 11 positions matching TRDD3. Germline CDR1 and CDR2: GEAIGNYY and EKD. The length of the CDR3 is 15 residues.

This clone appeared a few times. A far larger clone is only one base removed, so a read error is likely. This rearrangement joins TRDV2 to TRDJ3, with 13 nucleotides matching TRDD3. The CDR3 extends over 21 amino acids. V was pared by 3 bases and J by 0 bases, with 10 bases of the junction left unmatched. Per the germline V gene, CDR1 is GEAIGNYY and CDR2 is EKD. In DNA form, the CDR3 reads TGTGCCTGTGACCCAACTACTGGGGGATACGATAGCTCCTGGGACACCCGACAGATGTTTTTC. Protein product: CACDPTTGGYDSSWDTRQMFF.

The sample holds a few counts of this clone. One junction end does not reproduce the germline sequence, and a read error may be involved. Other DNA sequences in the same sample also yield this CDR3. V and J are TRDV2 and TRDJ3; TRDD3 aligns across 13 bases. The germline CDR1 and CDR2 sequences are GEAIGNYY and EKD. The CDR3 runs 21 residues. The chain's CDR3 is CACDAATGGYGSSWDTRQMFF. As DNA, the CDR3 is TGTGCCTGTGACGCGGCTACTGGGGGATACGGGAGCTCCTGGGACACCCGTCAGATGTTTTTC.

Remarks on this clone: A clone one base away is much larger, so this may be a read error. This sample also contains other DNA sequences that code for the same CDR3. This rearrangement joins TRDV2 to TRDJ1; 10 positions agree with TRDD3. CDR1 is GEAIGNYY and CDR2 is EKD in the germline V gene. The CDR3 has 18 residues. V lost 7 bases to trimming and J lost 3 bases; unmatched junction nucleotides: 19. The chain's CDR3 is CACDSLLGDSSTPDKLIF. CDR3 nucleotide sequence: TGTGCCTGCGACTCCCTACTGGGGGATTCCAGTACACCCGATAAACTCATCTTT.

To note about this clone: A read error is the likely source, as a far larger clone sits one nucleotide away. Other DNA sequences in this specimen translate into the identical CDR3. This chain uses TRDV2 with TRDJ1; TRDD3 aligns across 7 bases. Germline V gives CDR1 GEAIGNYY, CDR2 EKD. The CDR3 runs 18 residues. The CDR3 bases are TGTGCCTGCGACAAGGTCCCCCTTACTGGGGATAGGGCCGATAAACTCATCTTT. Its translation: CACDKVPLTGDRADKLIF.

This clone was picked up a small number of times. TCRdb attributes to this sequence the protein of a much larger clone, which differs from the DNA translation at residue 13; a read error is likely, and the protein displayed is translated from the DNA. This chain uses TRDV2 with TRDJ1, with TRDD3 matching 12 bases. V lost 0 bases, J lost 3 bases, and 10 bases stayed unmatched. The CDR3 totals 18 residues. The germline V gene encodes CDR1 GEAIGNYY and CDR2 EKD. The CDR3 protein is CACDTLTGGYLDPDKLIF. The CDR3, as DNA: TGTGCCTGTGACACCTTAACTGGGGGATACTTAGACCCCGATAAACTCATCTTT.

This clone was detected a few times. The protein held in TCRdb is that of a much larger clone and does not match this DNA's translation at residue 11, likely because of a read error; the protein shown is translated from the DNA. The chain recombines TRDV2 with TRDJ1; 11 nucleotides align to TRDD3. Germline V gene data show CDR1 as GEAIGNYY and CDR2 as EKD. The CDR3 is 15 residues long. The junction had 9 bases not matched to a gene; V was cut back by 3 bases and J by 7 bases. For the CDR3, the DNA is TGTGCCTGTGACCGACTGGGGGATATCTCCGGTAAACTCATCTTT. It yields the protein CACDRLGDISGKLIF.

Remarks on this clone: A far larger clone is off by one base, so a read error is likely. The V call is TRDV2, the J call TRDJ3, with TRDD3 matching 12 bases. The CDR3 has 21 amino acids. CDR1 is GEAIGNYY, CDR2 EKD, per germline. CDR3 DNA sequence: TGTGCCAGTGACACCATTGTACTGGGGGATACCAGCTCCTGGGACACCCGACAGATGTTTTTC. It yields the protein CASDTIVLGDTSSWDTRQMFF.

This clone is large (0.1 to 1%) by share. The V gene is TRDV2, the J gene TRDJ1, with a weak D call TRDD3 (6 bases). The CDR3 contains 19 residues. Trimming removed 3 bases from V and 3 bases from J, with 28 bases in between. Germline CDR1 GEAIGNYY, CDR2 EKD. CDR3 sequence (DNA): TGTGCCTGTGACCCCATCCCTATACTGGGAGAAACCCCAGCCGATAAACTCATCTTT. Its translation: CACDPIPILGETPADKLIF.

About this clone: TCRdb's protein, taken from a much larger clone, differs from this DNA's translation at residue 14, likely owing to a read error; the protein displayed comes from the DNA. The chain combines TRDV1 with TRDJ1; 8 bases agree with TRDD3. Per germline, CDR1 TSWWSYY and CDR2 QGS. The junction had 15 bases not matched to a gene; V was cut back by 0 bases and J by 3 bases. This CDR3 is 19 amino acids long. CDR3 residues: CALGELLPSEGDIADKLIF. The CDR3 DNA follows: TGTGCTCTTGGGGAACTGCTCCCTTCCGAGGGGGATATCGCCGATAAACTCATCTTT.

With regard to this clone: The TCRdb record carries a much larger clone's protein, which differs from this DNA's translation at residue 14; a read error is the likely cause, and the protein listed here is the DNA translation. The chain combines TRDV2 with TRDJ1; TRDD3 is a possible D gene (6 bases). Looked up from germline, CDR1 is GEAIGNYY and CDR2 is EKD. The CDR3 extends over 15 amino acids. The CDR3 DNA sequence: TGTGCCTGTGACCCCGTGGATACTGCGAGCCATAAACTCACCTTT. Translated, it gives CACDPVDTASHKLTF.

This clone was counted a few times. This likely reflects a read error, since a far larger clone is one base away. This specimen includes other DNA sequences encoding the same CDR3. The chain is built from TRDV2 and TRDJ1; 10 nucleotides line up with TRDD3. Germline CDR1 and CDR2: GEAIGNYY and EKD. The CDR3 loop spans 20 amino acids. CDR3 DNA: TGTGCCTGCGACACACTAGTGGGGGATACTTTAAGACCTTCGTCCGATAAACTCATCTTT. Amino acids: CACDTLVGDTLRPSSDKLIF.

This clone came up a few times. TCRdb records a much larger clone's protein for this DNA, with a difference at residue 4 that likely arises from a read error; the protein given is the translation of the DNA. The rearrangement links TRDV2 to TRDJ1; D not certain. This CDR3 is 17 amino acids long. Looked up from germline, CDR1 is GEAIGNYY and CDR2 is EKD. The chain's CDR3 is CACGTAEVQGGTDKLIF. CDR3 coding DNA: TGTGCCTGTGGCACCGCTGAGGTCCAGGGTGGCACCGATAAACTCATCTTT.

Points on this clone: The translation of this DNA and the TCRdb protein of a much larger clone differ at residue 4, probably owing to a read error; the protein shown here is translated from the DNA. The chain's CDR3 is CACGVLGPYTDKLIF. DNA of the CDR3: TGTGCCTGTGGTGTACTGGGGCCTTACACCGATAAACTCATCTTT. The genes are TRDV2 and TRDJ1; 7 nucleotides line up with TRDD3. Germline loops: CDR1 GEAIGNYY, CDR2 EKD. V trimming: 5 bases; J trimming: 0 bases; junction bases outside the gene matches: 8. The CDR3 consists of 15 residues.

This clone was observed a handful of times. It is likely a read error: a sequence one base away is far more abundant. The sample holds other DNA sequences that translate to the same CDR3. The genes are TRDV2 and TRDJ1; 7 bases align to TRDD3. This CDR3 comprises 17 residues. CDR1 and CDR2 (germline): GEAIGNYY, EKD. The CDR3 reads CACDTVGITYGTDKLIF. The CDR3, as DNA: TGTGCCTGCGACACTGTGGGGATAACTTACGGCACCGATAAACTCATCTTT.

A few counts support this clone. Given a far larger clone just one base away, this is likely a sequencing read error. Additional DNA sequences in this sample encode the identical CDR3. V gene TRDV2 combines with J gene TRDJ1, with 9 bases matching TRDD3. CDR1 and CDR2 from the germline V gene are GEAIGNYY and EKD. This CDR3 has 19 residues. The CDR3 protein is CACDTWDVLGEPHTDKLIF. In DNA, the CDR3 is TGTGCCTGCGACACTTGGGACGTACTGGGGGAACCTCACACCGATAAACTCATCTTT.

This clone was detected only a few times. A much larger clone lies one base from this, so it may be a read error. Other DNA variants within this sample encode the same CDR3. This sequence joins TRDV2 and TRDJ1, with 9 bases that match TRDD3. This CDR3 has 19 residues. CDR1 and CDR2 from the germline V gene are GEAIGNYY and EKD. With 1 base clipped from V and 0 bases from J, the junction kept 14 bases outside the gene matches. Here the CDR3 reads CACDTVLGDKPTYTDKLIF. The DNA for the CDR3 is TGTGCCTGTGACACTGTACTGGGGGACAAACCGACGTACACCGATAAACTCATCTTT.

Comment on this clone: It differs at one base from a far larger clone, so likely a read error. Other nucleotide sequences in the sample specify the same CDR3. The V gene is TRDV2, the J gene TRDJ3, with TRDD3 matching 12 bases. This CDR3 has 23 residues. The germline CDR1 and CDR2 sequences are GEAIGNYY and EKD. DNA for the CDR3: TGCGCCTGTGACACCGTCCGACTGGGGGATACCCTTCCCAGCTCCTGGGACACCCGACAGATGTTTTTC. It yields the protein CACDTVRLGDTLPSSWDTRQMFF.

In this sample, this clone is medium-sized. The sample carries other DNA sequences with the same CDR3. The rearrangement joins TRDV1 to TRDJ1; 7 bases match TRDD2. The CDR3 runs to 18 residues. V shed 3 bases and J 0 bases; nucleotides not matched to a gene: 13. CDR1 TSWWSYY and CDR2 QGS come from the germline V gene. The CDR3 coding sequence is TGTGCTCTTGGGGACCGCCTTCCTCCCACTCGGGACACCGATAAACTCATCTTT. This sequence encodes CALGDRLPPTRDTDKLIF.

As regards this clone: A much larger clone differs by one base, so this may be a read error. Additional DNA sequences in this sample encode the identical CDR3. The CDR3 bases are TGTGCCTGTGACACGCTGGGGGATTCTTTGCGAGCTGATAAACTCATCTTT. Encoded protein: CACDTLGDSLRADKLIF. This rearrangement joins TRDV2 to TRDJ1; 9 nucleotides align to TRDD3. This CDR3 comprises 17 residues. With V trimmed by 1 base and J by 5 bases, 13 bases remained unmatched. The germline CDR1 and CDR2 sequences are GEAIGNYY and EKD.

Comment on this clone: It differs at one base from a far larger clone, so likely a read error. Other nucleotide sequences from this sample produce the same CDR3. CDR3 DNA sequence: TGTGCCTGTGACACCGTCGCTGGGGATAACTACGGGGCTGCCGATAAACTCATATTT. Translating it yields CACDTVAGDNYGAADKLIF. This rearrangement joins TRDV2 to TRDJ1, with 7 bases fitting TRDD3. Germline CDR1 and CDR2: GEAIGNYY and EKD. The CDR3 runs to 19 residues.

This clone was counted between two and nine times. TCRdb attributes to this sequence the protein of a much larger clone, which differs from the DNA translation at residue 9; a read error is likely, and the protein displayed is translated from the DNA. The CDR3 reads CACERMGIYSWDTRQMFF. Here the CDR3 DNA reads TGTGCCTGTGAGCGGATGGGGATATACTCCTGGGACACCCGACAGATGTTTTTC. The rearrangement joins TRDV2 to TRDJ3; 7 bases are a match to TRDD3. The junction had 8 bases not matched to a gene; V was cut back by 4 bases and J by 0 bases. The CDR3 spans 18 residues. Germline V gene sequence: CDR1 GEAIGNYY, CDR2 EKD.

In this sample, this clone turned up a few times. This may be a read error: a much more frequent sequence differs by one nucleotide. In the same sample, other DNA sequences code for this CDR3. This rearrangement joins TRDV2 to TRDJ1; TRDD3 is a possible D gene (5 bases). Looked up from germline, CDR1 is GEAIGNYY and CDR2 is EKD. V shed 5 bases and J shed 7 bases, with 19 bases lying between them. The CDR3 has 14 amino acids. The chain's CDR3 is CACVGIEDRLKLIF. The CDR3 DNA reads as TGTGCCTGTGTTGGGATTGAGGATCGGCTTAAACTCATCTTT.

This clone appeared a few times. The protein recorded in TCRdb matches a much larger clone and deviates from this DNA's translation at residue 3, suggesting a read error; the protein here is obtained by translating the DNA. The chain is built from TRDV2 and TRDJ1, with 9 nucleotides matching TRDD3. Germline V lookup: CDR1 GEAIGNYY, CDR2 EKD. This CDR3 spans 18 amino acids. In DNA, the CDR3 is TGTGCCCGTGACACTATGCACGCTGGGGGATTGTACACCGATAAACTCATCTTT. Its translation: CARDTMHAGGLYTDKLIF.

This clone was counted a few times. One base separates it from a far larger clone, so it is likely a read error. The same CDR3 can be traced to other DNA sequences in this sample. The J gene is TRDJ3, the V gene TRDV2; 10 nucleotides agree with TRDD3. CDR1 is GEAIGNYY and CDR2 is EKD in the germline V gene. The CDR3 loop spans 25 amino acids. The CDR3 protein is CACDTANSYGGLLGDSSWDTRQMFF. The CDR3 DNA sequence: TGTGCCTGCGACACCGCGAATTCCTACGGGGGCTTACTGGGGGATTCCTCCTGGGACACCCGACAGATGTTTTTC.

The sample holds a few counts of this clone. This DNA translates differently at residue 11 from the TCRdb protein, which is that of a much larger clone; a read error is likely, and the protein shown is the DNA's own translation. The V gene is TRDV2, the J gene TRDJ1; D unresolved. With 2 bases removed from V and 1 base from J, the gap between germline ends came to 19 bases. Looked up from germline, CDR1 is GEAIGNYY and CDR2 is EKD. This CDR3 comprises 17 residues. DNA for the CDR3: TGTGCCTGTGACATCCTGCCCGGTCGGGCCCGCACCGATAAACTCATCTTT. Amino acid sequence: CACDILPGRARTDKLIF.

By proportion, this clone is large (0.1 to 1%). The gene calls are TRDV2 and TRDJ1, with 11 bases fitting TRDD3. The trim removed 3 bases at V and 3 bases at J, leaving 5 bases unmatched. Germline V CDR1 and CDR2: GEAIGNYY, EKD. CDR3 length: 15 amino acids. CDR3 protein: CACDRLGDISDKLIF. CDR3 nucleotide sequence: TGTGCCTGTGACCGACTGGGGGATATCTCCGATAAACTCATCTTT.

A few counts support this clone. Given a far larger clone just one base away, this is likely a sequencing read error. The same CDR3 also results from other DNA sequences found in this sample. The CDR3 DNA reads TGTGCCTGCGACAGAGGATTCGGGGAACTAACCTGGGACACCCGACAGATGTTTTTC. Encoded protein: CACDRGFGELTWDTRQMFF. The J gene is TRDJ3, the V gene TRDV2; weak D call: TRDD3 (5 bases). The CDR3 extends over 19 amino acids. Germline CDR1 and CDR2: GEAIGNYY and EKD.

By its share, this clone is medium-sized. A far larger clone differs by one base, so this is likely a read error. The chain uses TRDV2 and TRDJ1; D may be TRDD3 (5 bases). Germline V gene lookup returns CDR1 GEAIGNYY and CDR2 EKD. The CDR3 covers 18 residues. In nucleotides, the CDR3 is TGTGCCTGTGACGGATTGTCGGGGGCACCACGGTACACCGATAAACCCATCTTT. Protein product: CACDGLSGAPRYTDKPIF.

With respect to this clone: TCRdb lists the protein of a much larger clone for this DNA, which differs at residue 3, so this is likely a read error; the protein given here is translated from the DNA itself. The chain couples TRDV2 to TRDJ1; D gene ambiguous. Germline assignment: CDR1 GEAIGNYY and CDR2 EKD. The CDR3 consists of 15 residues. CDR3 sequence (DNA): TGTGCCCGTGACACGTTAGGGTTTCGATCCGATAAACTCATCTTT. Its protein product is CARDTLGFRSDKLIF.

This clone is hyperexpanded by share. The sample carries other DNA sequences with the same CDR3. The chain recombines TRDV2 with TRDJ1; TRDD3 matches 8 bases. The CDR3 runs to 17 residues. The J segment lost 3 bases and the V segment lost 6 bases, leaving 17 bases of the junction unmatched. Germline V gives CDR1 GEAIGNYY, CDR2 EKD. The DNA for the CDR3 is TGTGCCTGTAACCCTTTGGGGGATTGGCCGGTGGCCGATAAACTCATCTTT. As protein: CACNPLGDWPVADKLIF.